The clone carrying this T cell receptor (beta chain) was observed a handful of times. The sample is drawn from a study of technical replicates of blood from several donors. The repertoire was sequenced with immunoSEQ multiplex PCR; TCRdb's copy has only in-frame clones and lacks some. This sample carries 75,000 to 90,000 clones, more than 90% of them seen once, and the ten largest clones take about 0.23%. The V and J ends lost 2 bases and 2 bases respectively, with 16 bases between them. The CDR3 is 16 amino acids. Germline V CDR1 and CDR2: SGHRS, YFSETQ. The chain employs TRBV5-1 and TRBJ1-1; D gene ambiguous. The receptor comes from a human donor in good health. The sample taken for sequencing was T cells isolated from PBMCs. The CDR3 here is CASSFWELASNTEAFF. The CDR3, as DNA: TGCGCCAGCAGCTTCTGGGAACTAGCCTCCAACACTGAAGCTTTCTTT.